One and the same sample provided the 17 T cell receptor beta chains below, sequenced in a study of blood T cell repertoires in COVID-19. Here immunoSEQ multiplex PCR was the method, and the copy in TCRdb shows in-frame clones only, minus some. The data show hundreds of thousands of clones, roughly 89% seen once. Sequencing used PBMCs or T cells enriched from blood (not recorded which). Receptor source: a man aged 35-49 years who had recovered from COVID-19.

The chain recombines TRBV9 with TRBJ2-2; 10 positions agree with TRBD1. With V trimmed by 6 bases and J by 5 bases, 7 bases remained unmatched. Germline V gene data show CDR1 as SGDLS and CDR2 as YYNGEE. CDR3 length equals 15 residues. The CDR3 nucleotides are TGTGCCAGCAAAGCGGGACAGGGGCGGACCGGGGAGCTGTTTTTT. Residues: CASKAGQGRTGELFF.

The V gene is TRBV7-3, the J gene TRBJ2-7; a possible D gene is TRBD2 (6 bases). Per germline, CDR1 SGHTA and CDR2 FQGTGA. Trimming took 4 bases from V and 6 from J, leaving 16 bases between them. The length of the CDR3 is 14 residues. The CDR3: CASSSGGGEVEQYF. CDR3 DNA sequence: TGTGCCAGCAGCTCCGGTGGAGGGGAGGTCGAGCAGTACTTC.

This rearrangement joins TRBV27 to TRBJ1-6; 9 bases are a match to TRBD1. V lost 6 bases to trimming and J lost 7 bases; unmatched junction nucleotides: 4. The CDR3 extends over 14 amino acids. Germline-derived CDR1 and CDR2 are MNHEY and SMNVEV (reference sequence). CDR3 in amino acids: CASSYRGPNSPLHF. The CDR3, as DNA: TGTGCCAGCAGCTACAGGGGGCCGAATTCACCCCTCCACTTT.

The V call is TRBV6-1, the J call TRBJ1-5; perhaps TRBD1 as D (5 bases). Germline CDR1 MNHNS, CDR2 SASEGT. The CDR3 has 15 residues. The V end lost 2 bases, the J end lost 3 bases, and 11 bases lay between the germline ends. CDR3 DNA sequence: TGTGCCAGCAGTGAAACCGACAGATACAATCAGCCCCAGCATTTT. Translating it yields CASSETDRYNQPQHF.

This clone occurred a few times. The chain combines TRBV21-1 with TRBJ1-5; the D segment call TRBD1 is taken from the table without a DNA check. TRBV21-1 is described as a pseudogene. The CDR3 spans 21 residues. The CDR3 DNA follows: TGTGCCATCCCCCTGAACCCGGCGTACAAATCCCGGGACAGGGATAGTCAGCCCCAGCATTTT. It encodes CAIPLNPAYKSRDRDSQPQHF.

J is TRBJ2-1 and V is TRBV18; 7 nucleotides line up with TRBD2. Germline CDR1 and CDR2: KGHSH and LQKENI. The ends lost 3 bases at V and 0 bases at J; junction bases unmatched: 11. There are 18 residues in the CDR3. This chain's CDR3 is CASSPTGLSLSSYNEQFF. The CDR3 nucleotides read TGTGCCAGCTCACCTACGGGACTAAGCCTAAGCTCCTACAATGAGCAGTTCTTC.

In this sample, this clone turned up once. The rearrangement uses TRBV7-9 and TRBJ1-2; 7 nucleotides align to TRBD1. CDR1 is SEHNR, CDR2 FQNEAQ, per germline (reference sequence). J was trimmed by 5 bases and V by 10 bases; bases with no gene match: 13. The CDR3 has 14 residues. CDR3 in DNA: TGTGCCACATCCCTGGGGTTCAGGGGGTATGGCTACACCTTC. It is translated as CATSLGFRGYGYTF. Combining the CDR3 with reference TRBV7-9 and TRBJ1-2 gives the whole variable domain DTGVSQNPRHKITKRGQNVTFRCDPISEHNRLYWYRQTLGQGPEFLTYFQNEAQLEKSRLLSDRFSAERPKGSFSTLEIQRTEQGDSAMYLCATSLGFRGYGYTFGSGTRLTVV.

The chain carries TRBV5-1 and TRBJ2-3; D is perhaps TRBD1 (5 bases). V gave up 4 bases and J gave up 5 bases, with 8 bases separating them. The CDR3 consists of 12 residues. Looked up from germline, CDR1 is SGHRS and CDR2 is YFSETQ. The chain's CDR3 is CASSEQGDTQYF. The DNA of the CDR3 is TGCGCCAGCAGCGAGCAGGGAGATACGCAGTATTTT.

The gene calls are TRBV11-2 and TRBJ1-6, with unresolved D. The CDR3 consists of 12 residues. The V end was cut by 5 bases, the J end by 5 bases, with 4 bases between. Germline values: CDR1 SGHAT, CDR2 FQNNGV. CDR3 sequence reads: CASSPNNSPLHF. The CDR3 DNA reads TGTGCCAGCAGCCCTAATAATTCACCCCTCCACTTT.

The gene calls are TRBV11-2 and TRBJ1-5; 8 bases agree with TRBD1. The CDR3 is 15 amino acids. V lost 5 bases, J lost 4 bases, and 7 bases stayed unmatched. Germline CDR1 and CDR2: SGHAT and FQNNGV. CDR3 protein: CASSGQGARNQPQHF. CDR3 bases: TGTGCCAGCAGCGGACAGGGTGCACGAAATCAGCCCCAGCATTTT.

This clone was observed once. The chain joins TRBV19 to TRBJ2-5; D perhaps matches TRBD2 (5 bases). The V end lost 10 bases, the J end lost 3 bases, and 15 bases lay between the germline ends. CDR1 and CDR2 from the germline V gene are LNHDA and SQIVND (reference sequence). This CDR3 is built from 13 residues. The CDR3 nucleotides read TGTGCCACGGGATACGATATTGAAGAGACCCAGTACTTC. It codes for CATGYDIEETQYF.

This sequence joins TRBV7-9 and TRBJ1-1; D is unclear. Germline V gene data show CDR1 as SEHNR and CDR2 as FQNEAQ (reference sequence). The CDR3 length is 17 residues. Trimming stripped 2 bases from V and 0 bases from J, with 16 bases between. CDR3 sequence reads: CASSLNSGSFMNTEAFF. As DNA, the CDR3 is TGTGCCAGCAGCTTAAATTCGGGGTCCTTTATGAACACTGAAGCTTTCTTT.

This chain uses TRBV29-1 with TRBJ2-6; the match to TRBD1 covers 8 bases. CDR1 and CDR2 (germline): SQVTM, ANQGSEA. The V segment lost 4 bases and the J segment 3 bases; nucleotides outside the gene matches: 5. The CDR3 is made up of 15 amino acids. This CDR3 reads CSVVARGHGANVLTF. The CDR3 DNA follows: TGCAGCGTTGTAGCCAGGGGGCATGGGGCCAACGTCCTGACTTTC.

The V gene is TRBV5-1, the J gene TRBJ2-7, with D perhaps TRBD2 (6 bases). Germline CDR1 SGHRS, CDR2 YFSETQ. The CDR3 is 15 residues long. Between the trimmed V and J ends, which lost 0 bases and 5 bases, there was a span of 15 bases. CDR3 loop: CASSLVLRGTDEQYF. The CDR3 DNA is TGCGCCAGCAGCTTGGTTTTGCGGGGTACGGACGAGCAGTACTTC. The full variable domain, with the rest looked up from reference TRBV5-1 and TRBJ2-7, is KAGVTQTPRYLIKTRGQQVTLSCSPISGHRSVSWYQQTPGQGLQFLFEYFSETQRNKGNFPGRFSGRQFSNSRSEMNVSTLELGDSALYLCASSLVLRGTDEQYFGPGTRLTVT.

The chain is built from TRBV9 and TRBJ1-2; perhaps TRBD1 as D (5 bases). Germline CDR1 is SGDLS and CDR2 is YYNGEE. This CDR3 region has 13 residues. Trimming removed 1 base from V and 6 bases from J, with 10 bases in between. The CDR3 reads CASSVQGSHGYTF. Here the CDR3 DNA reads TGTGCCAGCAGCGTACAGGGATCCCATGGCTACACCTTC.

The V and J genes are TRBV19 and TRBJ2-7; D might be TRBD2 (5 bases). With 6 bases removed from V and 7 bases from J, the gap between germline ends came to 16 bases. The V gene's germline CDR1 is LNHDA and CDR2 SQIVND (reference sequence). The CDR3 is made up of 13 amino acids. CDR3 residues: CASSYSGLGEQYF. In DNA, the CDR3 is TGTGCCAGTAGCTACAGCGGTCTCGGGGAGCAGTACTTC.

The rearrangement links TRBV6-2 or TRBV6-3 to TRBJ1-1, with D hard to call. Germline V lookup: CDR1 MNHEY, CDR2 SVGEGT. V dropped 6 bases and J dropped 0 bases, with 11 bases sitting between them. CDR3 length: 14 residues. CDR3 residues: CASSRGVLNTEAFF. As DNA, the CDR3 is TGTGCCAGCAGCCGCGGTGTACTGAACACTGAAGCTTTCTTT.